This TCR beta chain was sequenced in a study of T-cell memory formation after mild COVID-19. Using constant-segment primers, 5'RACE produced TCR alpha and TCR beta cDNA libraries carrying sample barcodes and UMIs. In TCRdb, the 5' RACE reads were re-called with MiXCR into one record per CDR3 protein. The table includes 300,000 to 400,000 distinct CDR3 sequences, 25% to 30% detected once. The V segment lost 4 bases and the J segment 2 bases; nucleotides outside the gene matches: 7. CDR1 SGHNT and CDR2 YYREEE come from the germline V gene (reference sequence). The CDR3 is 16 amino acids. The sequenced sample was PBMCs or a T cell subset sorted from them (not recorded which). This receptor was obtained from an adult woman who had mild COVID-19 (a few samples of this study predate the infection). Cell type and time point are not known. This chain connects TRBV5-4 to TRBJ2-1; 9 positions agree with TRBD2. For the CDR3, the DNA is TGTGCCAGCAGCGTGGCGGGGGGGCCCACCTACAATGAGCAGTTCTTC. Translated, it gives CASSVAGGPTYNEQFF.